This T cell receptor beta chain came from a study of blood T cell repertoires in COVID-19. Per the original methods: Nucleated cell number was recorded as an estimate derived from reference gene primer amplification. Generated by immunoSEQ multiplex PCR, the TCRdb table keeps only in-frame clones and is missing some. The D gene and trimming were derived from the DNA, and the V and J assignments and clone size from that table. Among 40,000 to 55,000 clones listed, nearly 90% were seen once. The CDR3 runs 15 residues. J was trimmed by 4 bases and V by 6 bases; bases with no gene match: 7. Per germline, CDR1 MNHEY and CDR2 SVGAGI.

V gene TRBV6-5 combines with J gene TRBJ1-2; the match to TRBD1 covers 11 bases. Sequenced material: peripheral blood. This TCR was recovered from a man aged 45-65 years with active COVID-19. This CDR3 is CASSPGQGASYGYTF. The CDR3 bases are TGTGCCAGCAGCCCAGGACAGGGGGCGAGCTATGGCTACACCTTC.